A selection of T cell receptor beta chains follows, all from one sample in a study of T cell repertoires in cytomegalovirus infection. For these receptors, no antigen is known. MiXCR was run by TCRdb on the reads, yielding one entry per CDR3 protein. Found here are about 330,000 distinct CDR3 sequences, approximately 35% of them singletons; the top ten hold approximately 15%. This material consisted of cultured PBMCs, taken from culture after CMV antigen stimulation. The receptor source for this set is a human donor in good health (CMV status not recorded). Some clones in this sample may be carry-over from other donors' samples. CDR3s include the opening cysteine and the closing phenylalanine or tryptophan.

cdr3_length v_call cdr3_aa
13 TRBV6-6 CASRAPSEETQYF
15 TRBV6-5 CASSRQGSLAYEQYF
17 TRBV19 CASKTGTGNLLGTEAFF
14 TRBV7-6 CASSWTSGFNEQFF
14 TRBV7-2 CASSPPGANYGYTF
14 TRBV6-6 CATTGKPSYNEQFF
12 TRBV7-9 CASSLGETGYTF
15 TRBV18 CASSPEDWPRNEQFF
15 TRBV6-2/TRBV6-3 CASSRGGAWNTEAFF
14 TRBV11-2 CASSPQRVNNEQFF
15 TRBV19 CASGEASGGYNEQFF
14 TRBV14 CASSLSTAHYGYTF
14 TRBV12-3/TRBV12-4 CASRYPGRDTEAFF
12 TRBV7-2 CASSFITDTQYF
13 TRBV19 CASSIRRNTEAFF
14 TRBV5-1 CASSLSQGTDTQYF
17 TRBV4-1 CASSTRTAYSVRDGYTF
13 TRBV2 CAGSPDPGNTIYF
13 TRBV20-1 CSARDLGQETQYF
15 TRBV11-2 CASRPLAGVGNEQFF
15 TRBV12-3/TRBV12-4 CASTSRARGVDEQFF
13 TRBV6-1 CASSENLSTKQFF
13 TRBV27 CASSPGLQETQYF
18 TRBV28 CASSLRDTSYYSNQPQHF
15 TRBV5-8 CASRPDLRQDNEQFF
17 TRBV6-2/TRBV6-3 CASSYSRAGGPPDTQYF
15 TRBV7-6 CASSLGPGISYEQYF
16 TRBV20-1 CSAFLRQASPQDTQYF
12 TRBV7-2 CASCRYRDEQFF
14 TRBV6-5 CASSYWRENNEQFF
16 TRBV28 CASSLRDRGSNQPQHF
16 TRBV28 CASSSGDLLVNTEAFF
20 TRBV7-8 CASSPLRIPGTGRNTGELFF
16 TRBV7-6 CASKSQAGGPTDTQYF
16 TRBV19 CASSIADRGSYNEQFF
16 TRBV7-8 CASSLGQAISNQPQHF
18 TRBV4-1 CASSQDRPGQRRGYGYTF
14 TRBV20-1 CSAMTSGVYNEQFF
15 TRBV5-6 CASSWGVNSGNTIYF
13 TRBV10-3 CAIRGGGDTEAFF